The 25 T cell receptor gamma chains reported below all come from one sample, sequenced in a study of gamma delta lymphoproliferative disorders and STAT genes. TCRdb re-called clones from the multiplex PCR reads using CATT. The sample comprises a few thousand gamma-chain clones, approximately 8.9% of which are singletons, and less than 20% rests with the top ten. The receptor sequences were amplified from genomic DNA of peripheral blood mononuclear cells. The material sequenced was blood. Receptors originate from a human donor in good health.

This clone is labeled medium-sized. The CDR3 region has the DNA TGTGCCACCTGGGACAGGCCGGCCACTGGTTGGTTCAAGATATTT. The encoded protein is CATWDRPATGWFKIF. The V gene is TRGV3, the J gene TRGJP1. Germline matching of the DNA provided the J gene here, since TCRdb leaves it blank. J was trimmed by 3 bases and V by 0 bases; bases with no gene match: 4. Germline CDR1 VTNTFY, CDR2 YDVSTARD (reference sequence). The CDR3 length is 15 residues.

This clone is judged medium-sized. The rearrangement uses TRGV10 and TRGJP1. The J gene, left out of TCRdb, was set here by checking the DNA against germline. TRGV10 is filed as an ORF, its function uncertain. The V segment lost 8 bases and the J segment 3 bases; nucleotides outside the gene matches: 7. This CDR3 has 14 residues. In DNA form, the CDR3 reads TGTGCTGCGTGGGCCCCATCCACTGGTTGGTTCAAGATATTT. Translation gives CAAWAPSTGWFKIF.

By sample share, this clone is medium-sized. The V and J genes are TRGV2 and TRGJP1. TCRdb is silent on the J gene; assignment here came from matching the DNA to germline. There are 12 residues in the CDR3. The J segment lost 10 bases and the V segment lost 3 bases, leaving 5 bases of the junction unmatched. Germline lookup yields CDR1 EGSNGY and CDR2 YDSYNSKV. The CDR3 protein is CATWDPYWFKIF. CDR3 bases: TGTGCCACCTGGGACCCCTATTGGTTCAAGATATTT.

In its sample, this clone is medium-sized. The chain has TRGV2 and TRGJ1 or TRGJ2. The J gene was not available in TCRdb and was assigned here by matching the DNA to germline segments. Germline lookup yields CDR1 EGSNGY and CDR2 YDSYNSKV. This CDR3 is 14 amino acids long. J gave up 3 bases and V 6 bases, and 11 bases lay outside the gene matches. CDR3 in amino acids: CATWNTPGYYKKLF. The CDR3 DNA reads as TGTGCCACCTGGAACACTCCGGGTTATTATAAGAAACTCTTT.

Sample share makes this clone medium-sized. The CDR3 region has the DNA TGTGCTGCGTGGGGTTATTATAAGAAACTCTTT. It encodes CAAWGYYKKLF. The chain is built from TRGV10 and TRGJ1 or TRGJ2. Assignment of the J gene here rests on matching the DNA to germline, because TCRdb gives none. TRGV10 is an ORF, with its function uncertain. CDR3 size: 11 residues. J was trimmed by 3 bases and V by 8 bases; bases with no gene match: 2.

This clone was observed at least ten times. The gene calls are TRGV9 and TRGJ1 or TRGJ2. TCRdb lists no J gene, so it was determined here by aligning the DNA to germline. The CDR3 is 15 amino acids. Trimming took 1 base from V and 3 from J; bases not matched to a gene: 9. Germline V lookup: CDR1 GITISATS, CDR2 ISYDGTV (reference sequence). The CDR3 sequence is CALWEVVTLYYKKLF. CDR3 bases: TGTGCCTTGTGGGAGGTCGTGACCCTTTATTATAAGAAACTCTTT.

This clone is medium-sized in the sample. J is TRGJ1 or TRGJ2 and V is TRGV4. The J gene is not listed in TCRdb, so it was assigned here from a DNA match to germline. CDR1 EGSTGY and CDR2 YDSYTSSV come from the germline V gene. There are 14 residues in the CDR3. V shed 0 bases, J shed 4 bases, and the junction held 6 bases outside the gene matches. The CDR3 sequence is CATWDGYSYYKKLF. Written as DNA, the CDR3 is TGTGCCACCTGGGATGGGTATTCATATTATAAGAAACTCTTT.

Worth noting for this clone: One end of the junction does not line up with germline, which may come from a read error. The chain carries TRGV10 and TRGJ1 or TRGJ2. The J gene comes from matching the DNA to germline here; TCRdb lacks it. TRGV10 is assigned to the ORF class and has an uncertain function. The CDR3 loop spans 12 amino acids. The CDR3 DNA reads TGCGCGGGACGGTCGAATTATTATAAGAAACTCTTT. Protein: CAGRSNYYKKLF.

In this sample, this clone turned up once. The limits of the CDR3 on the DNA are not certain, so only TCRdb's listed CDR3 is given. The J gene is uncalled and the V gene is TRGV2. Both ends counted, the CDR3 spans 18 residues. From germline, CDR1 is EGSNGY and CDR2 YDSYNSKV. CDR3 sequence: CATWDGPRRNSLAVEQHF.

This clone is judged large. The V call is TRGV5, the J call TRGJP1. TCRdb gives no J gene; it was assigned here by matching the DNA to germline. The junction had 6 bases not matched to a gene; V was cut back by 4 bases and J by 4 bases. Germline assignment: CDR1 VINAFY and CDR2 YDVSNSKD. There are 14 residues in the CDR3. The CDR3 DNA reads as TGTGCCACCTGGGATATCTACACTGGTTGGTTCAAGATATTT. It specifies CATWDIYTGWFKIF.

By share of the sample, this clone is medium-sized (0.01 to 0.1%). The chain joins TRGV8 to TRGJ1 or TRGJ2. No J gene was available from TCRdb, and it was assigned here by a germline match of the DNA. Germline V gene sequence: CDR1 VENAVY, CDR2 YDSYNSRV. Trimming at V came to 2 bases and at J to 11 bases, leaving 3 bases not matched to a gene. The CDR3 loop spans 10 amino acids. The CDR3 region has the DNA TGTGCCACCTGGGATAAGGAGAAACTCTTT. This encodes CATWDKEKLF.

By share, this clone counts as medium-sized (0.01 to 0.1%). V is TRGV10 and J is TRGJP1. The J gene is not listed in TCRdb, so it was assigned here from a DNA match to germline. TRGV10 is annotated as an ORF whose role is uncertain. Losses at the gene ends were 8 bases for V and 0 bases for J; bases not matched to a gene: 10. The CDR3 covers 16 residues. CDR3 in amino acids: CAAWDRTYTTGWFKIF. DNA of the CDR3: TGTGCTGCGTGGGACCGCACATATACCACTGGTTGGTTCAAGATATTT.

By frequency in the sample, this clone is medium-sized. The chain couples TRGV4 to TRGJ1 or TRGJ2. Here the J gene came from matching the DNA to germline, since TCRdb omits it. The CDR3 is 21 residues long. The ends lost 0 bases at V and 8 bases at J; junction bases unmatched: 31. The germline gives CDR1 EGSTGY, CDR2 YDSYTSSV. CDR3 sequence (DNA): TGTGCCACCTGGGATGGGCCAATTGATATTGGTGATAGGTGGGGATTGGATAAGAAACTCTTT. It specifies CATWDGPIDIGDRWGLDKKLF.

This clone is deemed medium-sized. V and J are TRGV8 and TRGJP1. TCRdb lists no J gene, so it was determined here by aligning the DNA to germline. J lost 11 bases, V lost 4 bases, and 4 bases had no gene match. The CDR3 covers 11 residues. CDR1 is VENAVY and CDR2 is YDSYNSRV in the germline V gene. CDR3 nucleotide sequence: TGTGCCACCTGGGACGTGTGGTTCAAGATATTT. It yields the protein CATWDVWFKIF.

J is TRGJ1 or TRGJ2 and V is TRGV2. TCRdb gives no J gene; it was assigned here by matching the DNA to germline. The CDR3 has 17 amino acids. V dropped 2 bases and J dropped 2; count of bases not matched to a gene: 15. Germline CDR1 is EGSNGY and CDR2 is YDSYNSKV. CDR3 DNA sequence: TGTGCCACCTGGGACGAAACCCGGGTGGGGTATTATTATAAGAAACTCTTT. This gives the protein CATWDETRVGYYYKKLF.

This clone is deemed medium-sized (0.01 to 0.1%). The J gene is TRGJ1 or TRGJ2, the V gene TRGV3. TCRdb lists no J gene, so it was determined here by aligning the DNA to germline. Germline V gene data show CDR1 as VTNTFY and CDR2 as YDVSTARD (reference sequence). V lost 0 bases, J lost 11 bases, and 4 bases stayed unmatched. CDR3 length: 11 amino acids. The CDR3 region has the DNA TGTGCCACCTGGGACAGGCTGGAGAAACTCTTT. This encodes CATWDRLEKLF.

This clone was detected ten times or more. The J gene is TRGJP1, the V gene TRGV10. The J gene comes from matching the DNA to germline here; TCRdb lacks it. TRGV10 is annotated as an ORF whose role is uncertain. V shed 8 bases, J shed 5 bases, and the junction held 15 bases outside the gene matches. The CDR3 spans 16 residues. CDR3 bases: TGTGCTGCGTGGAGGAAGTATAAGTATACTGGTTGGTTCAAGATATTT. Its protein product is CAAWRKYKYTGWFKIF.

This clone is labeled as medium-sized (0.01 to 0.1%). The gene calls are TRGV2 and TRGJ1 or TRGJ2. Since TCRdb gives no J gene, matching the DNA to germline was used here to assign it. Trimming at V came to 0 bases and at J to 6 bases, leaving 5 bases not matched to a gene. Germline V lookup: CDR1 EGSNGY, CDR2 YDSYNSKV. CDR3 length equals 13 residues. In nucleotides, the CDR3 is TGTGCCACCTGGGACGGGCCTTGTTATAAGAAACTCTTT. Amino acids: CATWDGPCYKKLF.

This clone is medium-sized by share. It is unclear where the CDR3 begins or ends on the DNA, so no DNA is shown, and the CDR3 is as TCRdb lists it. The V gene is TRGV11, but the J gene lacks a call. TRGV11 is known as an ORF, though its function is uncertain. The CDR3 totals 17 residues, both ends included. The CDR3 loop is CTTVPAGLFPNYYKKLF.

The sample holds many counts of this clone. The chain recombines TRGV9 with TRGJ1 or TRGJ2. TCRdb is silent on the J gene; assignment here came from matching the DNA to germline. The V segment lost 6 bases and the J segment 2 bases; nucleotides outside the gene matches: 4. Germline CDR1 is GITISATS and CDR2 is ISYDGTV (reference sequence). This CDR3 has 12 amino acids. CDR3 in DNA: TGTGCCTTGTGGCGTTATTATTATAAGAAACTCTTT. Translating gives CALWRYYYKKLF.

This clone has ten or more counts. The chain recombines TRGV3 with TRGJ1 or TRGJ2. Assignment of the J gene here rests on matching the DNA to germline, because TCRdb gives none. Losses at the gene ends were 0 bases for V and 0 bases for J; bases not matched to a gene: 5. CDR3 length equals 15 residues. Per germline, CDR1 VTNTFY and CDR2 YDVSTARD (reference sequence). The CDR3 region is CATWDRPPNYYKKLF. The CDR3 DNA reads TGTGCCACCTGGGACAGGCCGCCGAATTATTATAAGAAACTCTTT.

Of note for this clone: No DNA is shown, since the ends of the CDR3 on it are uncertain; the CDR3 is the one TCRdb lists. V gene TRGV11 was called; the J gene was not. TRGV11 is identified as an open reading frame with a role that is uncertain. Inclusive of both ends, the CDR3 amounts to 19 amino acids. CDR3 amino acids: CTTVPAGLGEPLNYYKKLF.

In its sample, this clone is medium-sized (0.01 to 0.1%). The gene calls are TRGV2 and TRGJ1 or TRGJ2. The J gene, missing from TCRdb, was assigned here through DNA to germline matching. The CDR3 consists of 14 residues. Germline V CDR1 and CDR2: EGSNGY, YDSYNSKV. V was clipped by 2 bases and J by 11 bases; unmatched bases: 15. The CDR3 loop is CATWDDQTSREKLF. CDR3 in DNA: TGTGCCACCTGGGACGACCAAACAAGCCGCGAGAAACTCTTT.

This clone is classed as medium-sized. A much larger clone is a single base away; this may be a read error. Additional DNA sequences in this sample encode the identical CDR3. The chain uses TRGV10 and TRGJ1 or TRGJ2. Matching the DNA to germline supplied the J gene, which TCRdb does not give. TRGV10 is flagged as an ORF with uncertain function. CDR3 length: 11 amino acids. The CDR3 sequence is CAAWDYYKKLF. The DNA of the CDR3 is TGTGCTGCGTGGGATTACTATAAGAAACTCTTT.

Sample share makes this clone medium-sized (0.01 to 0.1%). As DNA, the CDR3 is TGTGCTGCGTGGGATTATAGCCCTTATTATTATAAGAAACTCTTT. Protein sequence: CAAWDYSPYYYKKLF. The genes are TRGV10 and TRGJ1 or TRGJ2. Germline matching of the DNA provided the J gene here, since TCRdb leaves it blank. TRGV10 is annotated as an ORF whose role is uncertain. This CDR3 comprises 15 residues. V shed 8 bases and J 2 bases; nucleotides not matched to a gene: 13.